The rows below give T cell receptor beta chains drawn from one sample of a study of CD8 T cells in Susac syndrome. TCRdb processed the immunoSEQ multiplex PCR reads anew with MiXCR; each CDR3 protein has one entry. Of 300,000 or so distinct CDR3 sequences in the sample, around 90% were seen once. Sequencing was carried out using CD4+ T cells from PBMCs. Every receptor here comes from a human donor with multiple sclerosis. CDR3s leave out the opening cysteine and the closing phenylalanine or tryptophan. The D gene is left open where the match is weak. Size values are once, few and many counts, or a class for expanded clones, and some rows have none.

D gene: TRBD1
CDR3 length: 13
J gene: TRBJ1-2
V gene: TRBV6-2/TRBV6-3
clone size: .
CDR3 protein: ASRPFMDRGSGYT

D gene: .
CDR3 length: 14
J gene: TRBJ1-6
V gene: TRBV28
clone size: .
CDR3 protein: ASSSPTGLSNSPLH

D gene: TRBD1
CDR3 length: 11
J gene: TRBJ2-5
V gene: TRBV30
clone size: .
CDR3 protein: ACRTGNLGTQY

D gene: .
CDR3 length: 13
J gene: TRBJ2-1
V gene: TRBV6-1
clone size: .
CDR3 protein: ASSVAGSWDNEQF

D gene: .
CDR3 length: 12
J gene: TRBJ1-2
V gene: TRBV14
clone size: .
CDR3 protein: ASSQRLHLGGYT

D gene: .
CDR3 length: 11
J gene: TRBJ1-1
V gene: TRBV12-3/TRBV12-4
clone size: .
CDR3 protein: ASSLYASEIAF

D gene: .
CDR3 length: 12
J gene: TRBJ1-1
V gene: TRBV5-1
clone size: .
CDR3 protein: ASSLVRDGAEAF

D gene: TRBD1
CDR3 length: 15
J gene: TRBJ1-5
V gene: TRBV20-1
clone size: .
CDR3 protein: SAIDPWTGPSNQPQH

D gene: .
CDR3 length: 13
J gene: TRBJ2-7
V gene: TRBV4-2
clone size: few
CDR3 protein: ASSQTRGTGYEQY

D gene: TRBD1
CDR3 length: 9
J gene: TRBJ1-2
V gene: TRBV30
clone size: .
CDR3 protein: AWGQGGGYT

D gene: .
CDR3 length: 11
J gene: TRBJ1-1
V gene: TRBV12-3/TRBV12-4
clone size: .
CDR3 protein: ASSRGQNTEAF

D gene: .
CDR3 length: 15
J gene: TRBJ2-6
V gene: TRBV5-1
clone size: .
CDR3 protein: ASNPDAGSSGANVLT

D gene: .
CDR3 length: 13
J gene: TRBJ2-1
V gene: TRBV5-1
clone size: .
CDR3 protein: ASSPGGPIGNEQF